Here is one TCR beta chain with its context. This entry belongs to a study of blood T cells in healthy people across ages. The germline V gene has CDR1 SGDLS and CDR2 YYNGEE. The CDR3 is 14 amino acids. Trimming cost V 3 bases and J 4 bases, with 11 bases left between them. A J-beta primer mix and a sample-barcoded 5' primer were used in a second PCR of about 7 to 12 cycles. TCRdb recomputed calls from the 5' RACE reads with MiXCR, one row per CDR3 protein. Of roughly 700,000 distinct CDR3 sequences listed, approximately 25% are singletons. The sample also formed part of further work on T cells of mothers and their children. From that study: Researchers put all of the extracted RNA into cDNA synthesis, using roughly 1.4 ug per 15 ul.

This TCR came from a boy aged 5-17 years in good health. What was sequenced was blood. The V gene is TRBV9, the J gene TRBJ2-1; possible D gene TRBD2, 6 bases. The CDR3 DNA is TGTGCCAGCAGCGGGCCGGGACTGTACAATGAGCAGTTCTTC. Translation gives CASSGPGLYNEQFF.